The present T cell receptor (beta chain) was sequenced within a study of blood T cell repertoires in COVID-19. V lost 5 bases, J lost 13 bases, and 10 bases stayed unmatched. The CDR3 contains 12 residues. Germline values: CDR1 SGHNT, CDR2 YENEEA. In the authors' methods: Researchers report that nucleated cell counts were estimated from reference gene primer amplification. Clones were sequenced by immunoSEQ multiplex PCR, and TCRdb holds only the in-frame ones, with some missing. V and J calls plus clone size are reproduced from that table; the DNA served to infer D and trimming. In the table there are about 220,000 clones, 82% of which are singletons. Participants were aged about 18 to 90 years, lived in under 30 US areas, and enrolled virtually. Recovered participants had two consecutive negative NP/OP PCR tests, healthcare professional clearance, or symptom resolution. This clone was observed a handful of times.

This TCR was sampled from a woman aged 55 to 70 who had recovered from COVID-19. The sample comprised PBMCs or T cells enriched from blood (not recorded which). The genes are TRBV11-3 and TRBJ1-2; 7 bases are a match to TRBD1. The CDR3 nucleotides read TGTGCCAGCAGCGCGGACAGGTCGGATCGCACCTTC. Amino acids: CASSADRSDRTF. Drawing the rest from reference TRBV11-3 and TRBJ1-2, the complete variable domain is EAGVVQSPRYKIIEKKQPVAFWCNPISGHNTLYWYLQNLGQGPELLIRYENEEAVDDSQLPKDRFSAERLKGVDSTLKIQPAELGDSAVYLCASSADRSDRTFGSGTRLTVV.